A selection of T cell receptor beta chains follows, all from one sample in a study of blood T cell repertoires in COVID-19. Repertoires were generated with immunoSEQ multiplex PCR, while TCRdb's copy carries only in-frame clones and drops some. The table lists some 220,000 clones, 70% to 90% of them singletons. Specimen: peripheral blood. These receptors came from a woman in her sixties or seventies with active or convalescent COVID-19. The CDR3 runs from the conserved cysteine through the conserved F or W. The D gene is left open where the match is weak. Only some rows state a clone size, as once, few, many or a class for expanded clones.

CDR3 protein: CASSSGTSGAYNEQFF; CDR3 DNA: TGTGCCAGCAGCTCAGGGACTAGCGGAGCCTACAATGAGCAGTTCTTC; J gene: TRBJ2-1; clone size: -; D gene: TRBD2; V gene: TRBV13
CDR3 protein: CAISEGADTQYF; CDR3 DNA: TGTGCCATCAGTGAGGGGGCGGATACGCAGTATTTT; J gene: TRBJ2-3; clone size: -; D gene: -; V gene: TRBV10-3
CDR3 protein: CASSLALQGTYGYTF; CDR3 DNA: TGTGCCAGCAGCTTGGCCTTGCAGGGTACCTATGGCTACACCTTC; J gene: TRBJ1-2; clone size: -; D gene: -; V gene: TRBV5-4
CDR3 protein: CASSVVAGSTDTQYF; CDR3 DNA: TGTGCCAGCAGCGTAGTGGCGGGAAGCACAGATACGCAGTATTTT; J gene: TRBJ2-3; clone size: -; D gene: -; V gene: TRBV9
CDR3 protein: CASSLLDRDTEAFF; CDR3 DNA: TGTGCCAGCAGCCTCTTGGACAGGGACACTGAAGCTTTCTTT; J gene: TRBJ1-1; clone size: many; D gene: TRBD1; V gene: TRBV5-6
CDR3 protein: CASSPSPGNSERGYTF; CDR3 DNA: TGCGCCAGCAGCCCGTCCCCCGGGAACAGTGAAAGAGGCTACACCTTC; J gene: TRBJ1-2; clone size: -; D gene: -; V gene: TRBV5-1
CDR3 protein: CASSRSSGGADTQYF; CDR3 DNA: TGTGCCAGCAGCCGGTCTAGCGGGGGGGCAGATACGCAGTATTTT; J gene: TRBJ2-3; clone size: -; D gene: TRBD2; V gene: TRBV14
CDR3 protein: CASSGSETQYF; CDR3 DNA: TGTGCCAGCAGCGGTTCAGAGACCCAGTACTTC; J gene: TRBJ2-5; clone size: -; D gene: -; V gene: TRBV6-6
CDR3 protein: CASGRFGGSYNEQFF; CDR3 DNA: TGTGCTAGTGGTCGTTTCGGGGGCTCCTACAATGAGCAGTTCTTC; J gene: TRBJ2-1; clone size: -; D gene: -; V gene: TRBV12-5
CDR3 protein: CAISESGRDTQYF; CDR3 DNA: TGTGCCATCAGTGAGTCAGGGAGGGATACGCAGTATTTT; J gene: TRBJ2-3; clone size: -; D gene: -; V gene: TRBV10-3
CDR3 protein: CASSLAGTENTGELFF; CDR3 DNA: TGTGCCAGCAGCTTAGCGGGGACAGAGAACACCGGGGAGCTGTTTTTT; J gene: TRBJ2-2; clone size: -; D gene: TRBD1; V gene: TRBV7-8
CDR3 protein: CASSLGGARGLSYNEQFF; CDR3 DNA: TGCGCCAGCAGCCTCGGGGGTGCACGGGGCCTCAGTTACAATGAGCAGTTCTTC; J gene: TRBJ2-1; clone size: -; D gene: -; V gene: TRBV4-1
CDR3 protein: CASSRTGTSGVSEQFF; CDR3 DNA: TGTGCCAGCAGCCGGACCGGGACTAGCGGGGTCTCTGAGCAGTTCTTC; J gene: TRBJ2-1; clone size: -; D gene: TRBD2; V gene: TRBV4-2
CDR3 protein: CASSNSPRLAGVGGETQYF; CDR3 DNA: TGTGCCAGCAGCAATTCACCCAGGCTAGCGGGAGTTGGTGGGGAGACCCAGTACTTC; J gene: TRBJ2-5; clone size: -; D gene: -; V gene: TRBV21-1
CDR3 protein: CASNTLAGGQTQYF; CDR3 DNA: TGTGCCAGCAACACACTAGCGGGGGGGCAGACCCAGTACTTC; J gene: TRBJ2-5; clone size: -; D gene: TRBD2; V gene: TRBV6-6
CDR3 protein: CASMNVAPGSGNTIYF; CDR3 DNA: TGTGCCAGCATGAACGTGGCCCCAGGTTCTGGAAACACCATATATTTT; J gene: TRBJ1-3; clone size: -; D gene: -; V gene: TRBV2
CDR3 protein: CASSRAGAEKLFF; CDR3 DNA: TGTGCCAGCAGCCGGGCAGGGGCCGAAAAACTGTTTTTT; J gene: TRBJ1-4; clone size: -; D gene: -; V gene: TRBV5-6
CDR3 protein: CASSVDRGGMNTEAFF; CDR3 DNA: TGTGCCAGCAGCGTCGACAGGGGAGGCATGAACACTGAAGCTTTCTTT; J gene: TRBJ1-1; clone size: -; D gene: TRBD1; V gene: TRBV9
CDR3 protein: CASTEGGSYGYTF; CDR3 DNA: TGTGCCAGTACCGAGGGTGGGTCCTATGGCTACACCTTC; J gene: TRBJ1-2; clone size: once; D gene: -; V gene: TRBV19
CDR3 protein: CASRADAEKGDIQYF; CDR3 DNA: TGTGCCAGCAGAGCAGACGCTGAAAAGGGGGACATTCAGTACTTC; J gene: TRBJ2-4; clone size: -; D gene: -; V gene: TRBV25-1
CDR3 protein: CASSSRGLRYGYTF; CDR3 DNA: TGTGCCAGCAGCTCCAGGGGGCTACGCTATGGCTACACCTTC; J gene: TRBJ1-2; clone size: -; D gene: TRBD1; V gene: TRBV11-2
CDR3 protein: CASSREDRATEAFF; CDR3 DNA: TGTGCCAGCAGTAGAGAGGACAGGGCCACTGAAGCTTTCTTT; J gene: TRBJ1-1; clone size: -; D gene: TRBD1; V gene: TRBV25-1
CDR3 protein: CASSSRTGGSFRSSYNEQFF; CDR3 DNA: TGTGCCAGCAGCTCAAGGACAGGGGGCTCATTTAGGAGCTCCTACAATGAGCAGTTCTTC; J gene: TRBJ2-1; clone size: -; D gene: TRBD1; V gene: TRBV7-3
CDR3 protein: CASSLATGQGTEAFF; CDR3 DNA: TGTGCCAGCAGCTTGGCCACGGGACAGGGAACTGAAGCTTTCTTT; J gene: TRBJ1-1; clone size: -; D gene: TRBD1; V gene: TRBV5-4
CDR3 protein: CATSRDLAGTGGDGYTF; CDR3 DNA: TGTGCCACCAGCAGAGATTTAGCGGGGACAGGGGGCGATGGCTACACCTTC; J gene: TRBJ1-2; clone size: -; D gene: TRBD1; V gene: TRBV15
CDR3 protein: CASRWGQGNSPLHF; CDR3 DNA: TGTGCCAGCAGGTGGGGACAGGGCAATTCACCCCTCCACTTT; J gene: TRBJ1-6; clone size: -; D gene: TRBD1; V gene: TRBV5-8
CDR3 protein: CASSQRGQAGGPETQYF; CDR3 DNA: TGTGCCAGCAGCCAACGGGGTCAAGCGGGGGGGCCCGAGACCCAGTACTTC; J gene: TRBJ2-5; clone size: few; D gene: TRBD2; V gene: TRBV3-1/TRBV3-2
CDR3 protein: CASSFQGQDYGYTF; CDR3 DNA: TGTGCCAGTAGCTTCCAGGGCCAGGATTATGGCTACACCTTC; J gene: TRBJ1-2; clone size: -; D gene: -; V gene: TRBV19
CDR3 protein: CASSLQGLGTEAFF; CDR3 DNA: TGTGCCAGCAGCTTGCAGGGTTTGGGCACTGAAGCTTTCTTT; J gene: TRBJ1-1; clone size: -; D gene: -; V gene: TRBV7-2
CDR3 protein: CASSIGTSGIYEQYF; CDR3 DNA: TGTGCCAGTAGTATAGGGACTAGCGGAATCTACGAGCAGTACTTC; J gene: TRBJ2-7; clone size: -; D gene: TRBD2; V gene: TRBV19
CDR3 protein: CASSFRQVPYEQYF; CDR3 DNA: TGTGCCAGCAGCTTTCGACAGGTACCCTACGAGCAGTACTTC; J gene: TRBJ2-7; clone size: -; D gene: -; V gene: TRBV11-3
CDR3 protein: CASSFLGGGAKNIQYF; CDR3 DNA: TGTGCCAGCAGCTTTTTGGGGGGAGGGGCCAAAAACATTCAGTACTTC; J gene: TRBJ2-4; clone size: once; D gene: TRBD2; V gene: TRBV5-6
CDR3 protein: CAISESRLAENTGELFF; CDR3 DNA: TGTGCCATCAGTGAGTCTCGTCTAGCGGAGAACACCGGGGAGCTGTTTTTT; J gene: TRBJ2-2; clone size: -; D gene: TRBD2; V gene: TRBV10-3
CDR3 protein: CATSDSLASYEQYF; CDR3 DNA: TGTGCCACCAGTGATTCCCTGGCTTCCTACGAGCAGTACTTC; J gene: TRBJ2-7; clone size: -; D gene: -; V gene: TRBV24-1
CDR3 protein: CASSVDLANEQFF; CDR3 DNA: TGTGCCAGCAGCGTAGATTTAGCTAATGAGCAGTTCTTC; J gene: TRBJ2-1; clone size: -; D gene: -; V gene: TRBV9
CDR3 protein: CASSLGLAGFTGELFF; CDR3 DNA: TGTGCCAGCAGCTTAGGACTAGCGGGATTCACCGGGGAGCTGTTTTTT; J gene: TRBJ2-2; clone size: -; D gene: TRBD2; V gene: TRBV11-3
CDR3 protein: CASSPTGGSYNEQFF; CDR3 DNA: TGTGCCAGCAGCCCGACAGGGGGGTCTTACAATGAGCAGTTCTTC; J gene: TRBJ2-1; clone size: -; D gene: TRBD1; V gene: TRBV6-5
CDR3 protein: CASSPQGASDTQYF; CDR3 DNA: TGTGCCAGCAGCCCACAGGGGGCCTCGGATACGCAGTATTTT; J gene: TRBJ2-3; clone size: -; D gene: TRBD1; V gene: TRBV7-8
CDR3 protein: CASRPTRSRQIEQFF; CDR3 DNA: TGTGCCAGCAGACCGACTAGATCCAGGCAGATTGAGCAGTTCTTC; J gene: TRBJ2-1; clone size: -; D gene: -; V gene: TRBV2
CDR3 protein: CASSLITSYEQYF; CDR3 DNA: TGTGCCAGCAGCCTAATTACCTCTTACGAGCAGTACTTC; J gene: TRBJ2-7; clone size: -; D gene: -; V gene: TRBV11-1
CDR3 protein: CASTGRGVNTGELFF; CDR3 DNA: TGTGCCAGCACCGGGAGGGGGGTTAACACCGGGGAGCTGTTTTTT; J gene: TRBJ2-2; clone size: once; D gene: TRBD2; V gene: TRBV28
CDR3 protein: CASSPGLAGAGRDEQFF; CDR3 DNA: TGTGCCAGCAGCCCAGGACTAGCGGGAGCGGGGCGGGATGAGCAGTTCTTC; J gene: TRBJ2-1; clone size: -; D gene: TRBD2; V gene: TRBV9
CDR3 protein: CASSLGGQGYLGYTF; CDR3 DNA: TGTGCCAGCAGCTTAGGAGGACAGGGGTACTTAGGCTACACCTTC; J gene: TRBJ1-2; clone size: -; D gene: TRBD1; V gene: TRBV7-8
CDR3 protein: CASSPRRGSHYGYTF; CDR3 DNA: TGTGCCAGCAGCCCCCGCCGAGGCAGTCACTATGGCTACACCTTC; J gene: TRBJ1-2; clone size: -; D gene: -; V gene: TRBV11-1
CDR3 protein: CSVVDSLSGNTIYF; CDR3 DNA: TGCAGCGTTGTCGACAGCCTCTCTGGAAACACCATATATTTT; J gene: TRBJ1-3; clone size: -; D gene: -; V gene: TRBV29-1
CDR3 protein: CASSGTAANTGELFF; CDR3 DNA: TGTGCCAGCAGCGGGACAGCTGCGAACACCGGGGAGCTGTTTTTT; J gene: TRBJ2-2; clone size: once; D gene: TRBD1; V gene: TRBV5-4
CDR3 protein: CASLKLRTSGRTDTQYF; CDR3 DNA: TGTGCCAGCCTAAAACTTCGGACTAGCGGACGCACAGATACGCAGTATTTT; J gene: TRBJ2-3; clone size: -; D gene: TRBD2; V gene: TRBV28
CDR3 protein: CASSILGTGSQNTEAFF; CDR3 DNA: TGTGCCAGTAGTATTCTCGGGACAGGGTCCCAGAACACTGAAGCTTTCTTT; J gene: TRBJ1-1; clone size: -; D gene: TRBD1; V gene: TRBV19
CDR3 protein: CASGVGGWNTEAFF; CDR3 DNA: TGTGCCAGCGGCGTGGGGGGATGGAACACTGAAGCTTTCTTT; J gene: TRBJ1-1; clone size: -; D gene: -; V gene: TRBV27
CDR3 protein: CASSTDRTGENRLATNEKLFF; CDR3 DNA: TGTGCCAGTAGTACAGACAGGACAGGAGAGAACCGACTAGCAACTAATGAAAAACTGTTTTTT; J gene: TRBJ1-4; clone size: -; D gene: TRBD1; V gene: TRBV19
CDR3 protein: CASSQMAGSNYGYTF; CDR3 DNA: TGTGCCAGCAGCCAAATGGCAGGGTCTAACTATGGCTACACCTTC; J gene: TRBJ1-2; clone size: -; D gene: -; V gene: TRBV3-1/TRBV3-2
CDR3 protein: CATGTGAAQYF; CDR3 DNA: TGTGCCACTGGGACAGGGGCCGCCCAGTACTTC; J gene: TRBJ2-5; clone size: -; D gene: TRBD1; V gene: TRBV19
CDR3 protein: CASSPTGSGADTQYF; CDR3 DNA: TGCGCCAGCAGCCCTACAGGGAGCGGGGCAGATACGCAGTATTTT; J gene: TRBJ2-3; clone size: -; D gene: -; V gene: TRBV4-1
CDR3 protein: CARTSRGVRAGEGTFF; CDR3 DNA: TGTGCCCGCACTAGCCGGGGGGTCCGGGCCGGGGAGGGGACTTTCTTT; J gene: TRBJ1-1; clone size: -; D gene: -; V gene: TRBV28
CDR3 protein: CASSPLFGGGPTDTQYF; CDR3 DNA: TGTGCCAGCAGCCCCCTTTTTGGGGGAGGGCCCACAGATACGCAGTATTTT; J gene: TRBJ2-3; clone size: -; D gene: TRBD2; V gene: TRBV7-9
CDR3 protein: CASSSRSGRAGDNEQFF; CDR3 DNA: TGTGCCAGCAGCTCTAGATCCGGGAGGGCAGGCGACAATGAGCAGTTCTTC; J gene: TRBJ2-1; clone size: -; D gene: TRBD2; V gene: TRBV9